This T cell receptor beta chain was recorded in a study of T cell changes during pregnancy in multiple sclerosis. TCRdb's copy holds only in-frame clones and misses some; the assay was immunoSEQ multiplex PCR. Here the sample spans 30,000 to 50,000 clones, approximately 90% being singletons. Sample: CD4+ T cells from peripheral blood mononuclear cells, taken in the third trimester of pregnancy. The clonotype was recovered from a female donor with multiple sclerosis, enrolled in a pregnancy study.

CDR3 in amino acids: CASTQGIGETQYF. CDR3 nucleotides: TGTGCCAGCACCCAGGGGATCGGGGAGACCCAGTACTTC. The rearrangement links TRBV6-1 to TRBJ2-5; possible D gene TRBD1, 6 bases. CDR1 is MNHNS, CDR2 SASEGT, per germline. The CDR3 spans 13 residues. The germline V and J ends were trimmed by 7 bases and 5 bases, with 14 bases remaining between them.